Following are 20 T cell receptor beta chains from one sample sequenced in a study of cytomegalovirus exposure and HLA in healthy donors. 13 Jbeta primers and 60 Vbeta primers were used for the PCR. The method was immunoSEQ multiplex PCR; TCRdb's version includes in-frame clones alone and lacks a portion of them. The data show around 140,000 clones, with 77% seen just once and around 4% held by the top ten. The sequenced sample consisted of PBMCs. All receptors come from a male donor in good health and CMV-seropositive.

The chain recombines TRBV5-1 with TRBJ2-2; 7 bases are a match to TRBD1. The junction had 19 bases not matched to a gene; V was cut back by 7 bases and J by 4 bases. The germline gives CDR1 SGHRS, CDR2 YFSETQ. The CDR3 consists of 18 residues. CDR3 protein: CASSSRPGTEQLTGELFF. The DNA of the CDR3 is TGCGCCAGCTCTTCACGCCCCGGGACAGAACAACTCACCGGGGAGCTGTTTTTT.

The chain links TRBV4-2 to TRBJ2-7, with 9 bases lining up with TRBD2. V dropped 1 base and J dropped 0; count of bases not matched to a gene: 4. Germline-derived CDR1 and CDR2 are LGHNA and YNFKEQ. This CDR3 comprises 16 residues. The CDR3 bases are TGTGCCAGCAGCCAAGGACTAGCGGATAACTCCTACGAGCAGTACTTC. This translates into CASSQGLADNSYEQYF.

V is TRBV19 and J is TRBJ1-5, with unresolved D. The CDR3 has 14 residues. Between the trimmed V and J ends, which lost 0 bases and 9 bases, there was a span of 12 bases. Germline assignment: CDR1 LNHDA and CDR2 SQIVND (reference sequence). The CDR3 region is CASSIDLSPGPQHF. CDR3 nucleotide sequence: TGTGCCAGTAGTATAGATCTATCCCCCGGGCCCCAGCATTTT.

The CDR3 region is CASSTGQRNTEAFF. CDR3 nucleotides: TGTGCCAGCAGTACGGGACAGAGAAACACTGAAGCTTTCTTT. The J gene is TRBJ1-1, the V gene TRBV6-5, with 7 bases aligning to TRBD1. The CDR3 runs to 14 residues. The germline V gene encodes CDR1 MNHEY and CDR2 SVGAGI. The V segment lost 5 bases and the J segment 2 bases; nucleotides outside the gene matches: 5.

The genes are TRBV28 and TRBJ1-2; D remains unclear. There are 12 residues in the CDR3. Trimming removed 3 bases from V and 5 bases from J, with 7 bases in between. Germline V gene sequence: CDR1 MDHEN, CDR2 SYDVKM. CDR3 residues: CASSLEEYGYTF. The CDR3 bases are TGTGCCAGCAGTTTGGAGGAGTATGGCTACACCTTC.

The V gene is TRBV21-1, the J gene TRBJ1-5; the DNA was not used to check the table's D call, TRBD1. TRBV21-1 is an annotated pseudogene. The CDR3 contains 16 residues. The CDR3 DNA sequence: TGTGCCAGCAGCAAAGGGACAGGGAGTAGCAATCAGCCCCAGCATTTT. This sequence encodes CASSKGTGSSNQPQHF.

The chain is built from TRBV6-4 and TRBJ1-5; 8 bases fit TRBD1. CDR1 and CDR2 (germline): MRHNA, SNTAGT. J gave up 1 base and V 4 bases, and 6 bases lay outside the gene matches. This CDR3 is built from 16 residues. The CDR3 is CASSVGQGASNQPQHF. In DNA form, the CDR3 reads TGTGCCAGCAGTGTCGGGCAGGGGGCCAGCAATCAGCCCCAGCATTTT.

This chain joins TRBV19 and TRBJ2-1; 8 bases are shared with TRBD2. This CDR3 comprises 17 residues. V shed 2 bases and J 7 bases; nucleotides not matched to a gene: 13. Germline CDR1 reads LNHDA; CDR2 reads SQIVND (reference sequence). CDR3 DNA: TGTGCCAGTAGTATAATATATAACCAGCGGGAGAGGAATGAGCAGTTCTTC. Residues: CASSIIYNQRERNEQFF.

The V call is TRBV11-2, the J call TRBJ2-7, with 9 bases fitting TRBD2. This CDR3 spans 14 amino acids. Germline V CDR1 and CDR2: SGHAT, FQNNGV. V lost 4 bases to trimming and J lost 7 bases; unmatched junction nucleotides: 8. The CDR3 here is CASSSAGGLEEQYF. The CDR3 bases are TGTGCCAGCAGCTCAGCGGGAGGTCTGGAAGAGCAGTACTTC.

The chain employs TRBV5-4 and TRBJ2-5, with 9 bases matching TRBD2. CDR1 SGHNT and CDR2 YYREEE come from the germline V gene (reference sequence). With V trimmed by 3 bases and J by 2 bases, 8 bases remained unmatched. The CDR3 runs 16 residues. DNA for the CDR3: TGTGCCAGCAGCTCCGGGACTAGCCACTCACAAGAGACCCAGTACTTC. This gives the protein CASSSGTSHSQETQYF.

The V gene is TRBV28, the J gene TRBJ1-4; D uncertain. In germline, CDR1 is MDHEN, CDR2 SYDVKM. Trimming shortened V by 4 bases and J by 8 bases, and 8 bases separated the two germline ends. This CDR3 is 12 amino acids long. The DNA for the CDR3 is TGTGCCAGCAGTTCAGGTCACGAAAAACTGTTTTTT. The encoded protein is CASSSGHEKLFF. The entire variable domain, with the rest obtained from reference TRBV28 and TRBJ1-4, is as follows: DVKVTQSSRYLVKRTGEKVFLECVQDMDHENMFWYRQDPGLGLRLIYFSYDVKMKEKGDIPEGYSVSREKKERFSLILESASTNQTSMYLCASSSGHEKLFFGSGTQLSVL.

V is TRBV10-3 and J is TRBJ2-3; TRBD1 agrees at 10 bases. The CDR3 consists of 14 residues. J gave up 4 bases and V 6 bases, and 4 bases lay outside the gene matches. In germline, CDR1 is ENHRY, CDR2 SYGVKD. The CDR3 region has the DNA TGTGCCATCAGCCCCGGGACAGGGGCAGATACGCAGTATTTT. Translated: CAISPGTGADTQYF.

The rearrangement links TRBV4-1 to TRBJ2-7; D is perhaps TRBD2 (6 bases). Germline V gene lookup returns CDR1 MGHRA and CDR2 YSYEKL. CDR3 length: 16 amino acids. V gave up 1 base and J gave up 5 bases, with 18 bases separating them. The CDR3 is CASSQGRGNDVHEQYF. The CDR3 DNA follows: TGCGCCAGCAGCCAAGGACGGGGGAACGATGTCCACGAGCAGTACTTC.

CDR3 sequence (DNA): TGTGCCAGCAGTTACTCGACGAGGACTGAAGCTTTCTTT. Translation: CASSYSTRTEAFF. The chain couples TRBV6-5 to TRBJ1-1; no firm D call. Germline CDR1 reads MNHEY; CDR2 reads SVGAGI. The CDR3 consists of 13 residues. Trimming stripped 0 bases from V and 5 bases from J, with 7 bases between.

The chain links TRBV2 to TRBJ2-5, with TRBD2 matching 8 bases. The ends lost 5 bases at V and 2 bases at J; junction bases unmatched: 7. Germline lookup yields CDR1 SNHLY and CDR2 FYNNEI. The CDR3 runs 15 residues. CDR3 region: CASSFSSGRQETQYF. DNA of the CDR3: TGTGCCAGCAGTTTCTCTAGCGGGCGTCAAGAGACCCAGTACTTC.

This rearrangement joins TRBV2 to TRBJ2-3, with a weak D call TRBD1 (6 bases). Trimming cost V 6 bases and J 2 bases, with 12 bases left between them. Germline assignment: CDR1 SNHLY and CDR2 FYNNEI. The CDR3 is 14 residues long. DNA of the CDR3: TGTGCCAGCAGCCGGGACACCCTCACAGATACGCAGTATTTT. Encoded protein: CASSRDTLTDTQYF.

The chain recombines TRBV5-4 with TRBJ1-1; D is ambiguous. The CDR3 is 14 residues long. From germline, CDR1 is SGHNT and CDR2 YYREEE (reference sequence). Trimming removed 2 bases from V and 1 base from J, with 9 bases in between. CDR3 DNA sequence: TGTGCCAGCAGCTTAGGTACAGCGAACACTGAAGCTTTCTTT. Translating gives CASSLGTANTEAFF.

The CDR3 bases are TGTGCCAGCAGCTTACTACTAGCGGTTCACACAGATACGCAGTATTTT. The encoded protein is CASSLLLAVHTDTQYF. The V and J genes are TRBV7-8 and TRBJ2-3; TRBD2 matches at 8 bases. CDR1 SGHVS and CDR2 FQNEAQ come from the germline V gene. The V gene end was trimmed by 2 bases and the J gene end by 2 bases; junction bases not matched to a gene: 6. This CDR3 comprises 16 residues.

The rearrangement links TRBV9 to TRBJ2-1; perhaps TRBD2 as D (5 bases). The V end was cut by 0 bases, the J end by 2 bases, with 12 bases between. The germline CDR1 and CDR2 sequences are SGDLS and YYNGEE. This CDR3 is 16 amino acids long. This CDR3 reads CASSVVGGNTYNEQFF. CDR3 DNA: TGTGCCAGCAGCGTAGTTGGAGGTAATACCTACAATGAGCAGTTCTTC.

For the CDR3, the DNA is TGTGCCAGCAGTTACTCTTCCGGACTCAACACAGATACGCAGTATTTT. It translates to CASSYSSGLNTDTQYF. The V call is TRBV6-6, the J call TRBJ2-3; D is perhaps TRBD2 (5 bases). The V gene's germline CDR1 is MNHNY and CDR2 SVGAGI (reference sequence). The CDR3 runs to 16 residues. V lost 0 bases and J lost 2, with 12 bases in between.